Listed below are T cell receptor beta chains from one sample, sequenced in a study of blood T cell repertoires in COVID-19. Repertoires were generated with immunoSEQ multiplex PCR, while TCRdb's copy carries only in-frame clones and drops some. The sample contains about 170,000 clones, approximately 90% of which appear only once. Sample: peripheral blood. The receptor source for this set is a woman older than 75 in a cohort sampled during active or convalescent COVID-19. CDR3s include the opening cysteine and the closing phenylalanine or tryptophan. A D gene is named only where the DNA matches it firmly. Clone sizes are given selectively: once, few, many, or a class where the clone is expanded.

CDR3 protein: CAWSVSGTGNQPQHF
CDR3 DNA: TGTGCCTGGAGCGTCTCCGGGACTGGGAATCAGCCCCAGCATTTT
J gene: TRBJ1-5
clone size: once
D gene: NA
V gene: TRBV30

CDR3 protein: CASNRDRAQETQYF
CDR3 DNA: TGTGCCAGCAACAGGGACAGGGCACAAGAGACCCAGTACTTC
J gene: TRBJ2-5
clone size: NA
D gene: TRBD1
V gene: TRBV6-5

CDR3 protein: CASRETGDQYF
CDR3 DNA: TGTGCCAGCAGGGAGACGGGGGACCAGTACTTC
J gene: TRBJ2-7
clone size: NA
D gene: NA
V gene: TRBV11-3

CDR3 protein: CASSKGNQETQYF
CDR3 DNA: TGTGCCAGCAGCAAGGGGAACCAAGAGACCCAGTACTTC
J gene: TRBJ2-5
clone size: few
D gene: NA
V gene: TRBV7-2

CDR3 protein: CASSFRGRGTEAFF
CDR3 DNA: TGTGCCAGCAGTTTCAGGGGGCGGGGCACTGAAGCTTTCTTT
J gene: TRBJ1-1
clone size: NA
D gene: TRBD1
V gene: TRBV28

CDR3 protein: CATRKGVAKNIQYF
CDR3 DNA: TGTGCCACCAGAAAGGGGGTAGCCAAAAACATTCAGTACTTC
J gene: TRBJ2-4
clone size: NA
D gene: NA
V gene: TRBV2

CDR3 protein: CASSFFSVIREAFF
CDR3 DNA: TGTGCCAGCAGTTTCTTTTCGGTGATTCGAGAAGCTTTCTTT
J gene: TRBJ1-1
clone size: NA
D gene: NA
V gene: TRBV28

CDR3 protein: CASSTGTVSYEQYF
CDR3 DNA: TGTGCCAGTAGTACCGGGACAGTCTCCTACGAGCAGTACTTC
J gene: TRBJ2-7
clone size: NA
D gene: TRBD1
V gene: TRBV19

CDR3 protein: CASSPGTGDNSPLHF
CDR3 DNA: TGTGCCAGCTCACCAGGGACAGGGGATAATTCACCCCTCCACTTT
J gene: TRBJ1-6
clone size: NA
D gene: TRBD1
V gene: TRBV18

CDR3 protein: CASSGGSQPRTDTQYF
CDR3 DNA: TGTGCCAGCAGCGGCGGGTCCCAGCCCCGCACAGATACGCAGTATTTT
J gene: TRBJ2-3
clone size: NA
D gene: NA
V gene: TRBV11-3

CDR3 protein: CSGRLAGLTGEQYF
CDR3 DNA: TGCAGCGGTAGACTAGCGGGGTTAACGGGCGAGCAGTACTTC
J gene: TRBJ2-7
clone size: NA
D gene: TRBD2
V gene: TRBV29-1

CDR3 protein: CATSLDRGSGYTF
CDR3 DNA: TGTGCCACCAGCCTCGACAGGGGTAGTGGCTACACCTTC
J gene: TRBJ1-2
clone size: once
D gene: TRBD1
V gene: TRBV15

CDR3 protein: CASSAPRTHQDGYTF
CDR3 DNA: TGTGCCAGCAGCGCGCCCCGGACACACCAAGATGGCTACACCTTC
J gene: TRBJ1-2
clone size: NA
D gene: NA
V gene: TRBV9

CDR3 protein: CASSLAARGRTEAFF
CDR3 DNA: TGTGCCAGCAGCTTAGCTGCCAGGGGTCGCACTGAAGCTTTCTTT
J gene: TRBJ1-1
clone size: NA
D gene: NA
V gene: TRBV11-3

CDR3 protein: CASSPSGSGETQYF
CDR3 DNA: TGTGCCAGCAGCCCTAGCGGGAGTGGAGAGACCCAGTACTTC
J gene: TRBJ2-5
clone size: NA
D gene: TRBD2
V gene: TRBV3-1/TRBV3-2

CDR3 protein: CASSYSVREQVTDTQYF
CDR3 DNA: TGTGCCAGCAGTTACTCGGTTCGTGAACAGGTAACAGATACGCAGTATTTT
J gene: TRBJ2-3
clone size: few
D gene: NA
V gene: TRBV6-2/TRBV6-3

CDR3 protein: CASSRQGSYEQYF
CDR3 DNA: TGTGCCAGCAGCAGACAGGGTAGTTACGAGCAGTACTTC
J gene: TRBJ2-7
clone size: NA
D gene: TRBD1
V gene: TRBV7-9

CDR3 protein: CASSFGASGRGGELFF
CDR3 DNA: TGTGCCAGCAGTTTTGGAGCTAGCGGGAGGGGCGGGGAGCTGTTTTTT
J gene: TRBJ2-2
clone size: NA
D gene: TRBD2
V gene: TRBV27

CDR3 protein: CASSQEGGQQETQYF
CDR3 DNA: TGTGCCAGCAGCCAAGAAGGTGGGCAACAAGAGACCCAGTACTTC
J gene: TRBJ2-5
clone size: few
D gene: NA
V gene: TRBV3-1/TRBV3-2

CDR3 protein: CASRGQGISNEQFF
CDR3 DNA: TGTGCCAGTCGAGGGCAGGGGATTTCAAATGAGCAGTTCTTC
J gene: TRBJ2-1
clone size: NA
D gene: NA
V gene: TRBV19

CDR3 protein: CASSQDSTRDSPLHF
CDR3 DNA: TGCGCCAGCAGCCAAGATTCCACGCGAGATTCACCCCTCCACTTT
J gene: TRBJ1-6
clone size: NA
D gene: NA
V gene: TRBV4-1

CDR3 protein: CASSERTVSNEKLFF
CDR3 DNA: TGCGCCAGCAGTGAGCGGACAGTCTCTAATGAAAAACTGTTTTTT
J gene: TRBJ1-4
clone size: NA
D gene: NA
V gene: TRBV10-2

CDR3 protein: CASREVINSPLHF
CDR3 DNA: TGTGCCAGCCGCGAGGTGATAAATTCACCCCTCCACTTT
J gene: TRBJ1-6
clone size: NA
D gene: NA
V gene: TRBV3-1/TRBV3-2

CDR3 protein: CASSPARWETQYF
CDR3 DNA: TGTGCCAGCAGCCCGGCGAGGTGGGAGACCCAGTACTTC
J gene: TRBJ2-5
clone size: NA
D gene: NA
V gene: TRBV12-3/TRBV12-4

CDR3 protein: CAISESLDTSRTQPQHF
CDR3 DNA: TGTGCCATCAGTGAGTCGTTGGACACAAGTCGCACTCAGCCCCAGCATTTT
J gene: TRBJ1-5
clone size: NA
D gene: NA
V gene: TRBV10-3

CDR3 protein: CASSRQGSGYTF
CDR3 DNA: TGTGCCAGTAGCCGACAGGGTAGCGGCTACACCTTC
J gene: TRBJ1-2
clone size: once
D gene: TRBD1
V gene: TRBV19

CDR3 protein: CASRVAGGDEQFF
CDR3 DNA: TGTGCCAGCAGGGTAGCGGGGGGAGATGAGCAGTTCTTC
J gene: TRBJ2-1
clone size: NA
D gene: TRBD2
V gene: TRBV27

CDR3 protein: CASSQLAGGTDTQYF
CDR3 DNA: TGTGCCAGCAGCCAGTTAGCGGGAGGTACAGATACGCAGTATTTT
J gene: TRBJ2-3
clone size: NA
D gene: TRBD2
V gene: TRBV5-5

CDR3 protein: CASSLGHTDGETQYF
CDR3 DNA: TGCGCCAGCAGCTTAGGACACACTGATGGAGAGACCCAGTACTTC
J gene: TRBJ2-5
clone size: NA
D gene: NA
V gene: TRBV5-1

CDR3 protein: CASSSRTVSYEQYF
CDR3 DNA: TGTGCCAGCAGCTCACGGACAGTCTCCTACGAGCAGTACTTC
J gene: TRBJ2-7
clone size: NA
D gene: NA
V gene: TRBV7-2

CDR3 protein: CASSHLTSASYEQYF
CDR3 DNA: TGTGCCAGCAGTCATTTGACTAGCGCCTCCTACGAGCAGTACTTC
J gene: TRBJ2-7
clone size: few
D gene: TRBD2
V gene: TRBV11-2

CDR3 protein: CASSLEATGGARAQYF
CDR3 DNA: TGTGCCAGCAGCTTAGAAGCAACAGGGGGCGCGAGGGCCCAGTACTTC
J gene: TRBJ2-5
clone size: NA
D gene: TRBD1
V gene: TRBV11-3

CDR3 protein: CASSLDRGGNQPQHF
CDR3 DNA: TGTGCCAGCAGCTTGGACAGGGGCGGCAATCAGCCCCAGCATTTT
J gene: TRBJ1-5
clone size: once
D gene: TRBD1
V gene: TRBV11-2

CDR3 protein: CASSPRQGANYGYTF
CDR3 DNA: TGTGCCAGCAGCCCGAGACAGGGCGCTAACTATGGCTACACCTTC
J gene: TRBJ1-2
clone size: NA
D gene: TRBD1
V gene: TRBV5-4

CDR3 protein: CASRPITGGLAEAFF
CDR3 DNA: TGTGCCAGCAGGCCTATCACAGGGGGCTTGGCTGAAGCTTTCTTT
J gene: TRBJ1-1
clone size: NA
D gene: TRBD1
V gene: TRBV3-1/TRBV3-2

CDR3 protein: CASSVKRGREETQYF
CDR3 DNA: TGCGCCAGCAGTGTGAAGAGGGGGCGGGAAGAGACCCAGTACTTC
J gene: TRBJ2-5
clone size: NA
D gene: TRBD1
V gene: TRBV10-1

CDR3 protein: CASSEEGFYGYTF
CDR3 DNA: TGTGCCAGTAGTGAAGAGGGCTTCTATGGCTACACCTTC
J gene: TRBJ1-2
clone size: NA
D gene: NA
V gene: TRBV19

CDR3 protein: CASSIWSGTGADTQYF
CDR3 DNA: TGTGCCAGTAGTATCTGGAGTGGGACAGGGGCAGATACGCAGTATTTT
J gene: TRBJ2-3
clone size: NA
D gene: TRBD1
V gene: TRBV19

CDR3 protein: CASSPRDRGPNSGNTIYF
CDR3 DNA: TGCGCCAGCAGTCCCCGGGACAGGGGACCCAACTCTGGAAACACCATATATTTT
J gene: TRBJ1-3
clone size: NA
D gene: TRBD1
V gene: TRBV23-1

CDR3 protein: CASSRDWDSRQPNYGYTF
CDR3 DNA: TGTGCCAGCAGCAGAGATTGGGACAGCCGGCAACCTAACTATGGCTACACCTTC
J gene: TRBJ1-2
clone size: NA
D gene: TRBD1
V gene: TRBV7-8

CDR3 protein: CASRAHGVLHEQYF
CDR3 DNA: TGTGCCAGCAGGGCCCACGGGGTCCTCCACGAGCAGTACTTC
J gene: TRBJ2-7
clone size: once
D gene: NA
V gene: TRBV6-6

CDR3 protein: CASSEGPGQGYTEAFF
CDR3 DNA: TGTGCCAGCAGTGAGGGCCCGGGACAGGGGTACACTGAAGCTTTCTTT
J gene: TRBJ1-1
clone size: NA
D gene: TRBD1
V gene: TRBV6-4

CDR3 protein: CASSFGQPPSEQYF
CDR3 DNA: TGCGCCAGCAGCTTCGGACAGCCCCCTTCTGAGCAGTACTTC
J gene: TRBJ2-7
clone size: once
D gene: NA
V gene: TRBV5-1

CDR3 protein: CASSSPARVINIQYF
CDR3 DNA: TGTGCCAGCAGCTCCCCGGCCCGGGTGATAAACATTCAGTACTTC
J gene: TRBJ2-4
clone size: NA
D gene: NA
V gene: TRBV5-8

CDR3 protein: CATSASGHSTDTQYF
CDR3 DNA: TGTGCCACCTCCGCGTCAGGACACAGCACAGATACGCAGTATTTT
J gene: TRBJ2-3
clone size: NA
D gene: NA
V gene: TRBV19

CDR3 protein: CASSLNSNAYEQYF
CDR3 DNA: TGCGCCAGCAGCTTGAACTCTAACGCCTACGAGCAGTACTTC
J gene: TRBJ2-7
clone size: once
D gene: NA
V gene: TRBV5-1

CDR3 protein: CASRSGGGEAFF
CDR3 DNA: TGTGCCAGCAGGTCTGGGGGGGGAGAGGCTTTCTTT
J gene: TRBJ1-1
clone size: NA
D gene: NA
V gene: TRBV12-3/TRBV12-4